One sample yielded the 32 T cell receptor beta chains listed below, sequenced in a study of cytomegalovirus exposure and HLA in healthy donors. Vbeta (60) and Jbeta (13) primers were used in the PCR. Sequencing used immunoSEQ multiplex PCR; TCRdb keeps in-frame clones, though not all of them. The sample lists fewer than 200,000 clones; approximately 86% were seen once. The sequenced sample was PBMCs. These receptors all stem from a male donor in good health and CMV-seronegative.

This clone was picked up one time. The chain couples TRBV15 to TRBJ2-6, with D unclear. CDR3 length: 12 amino acids. From germline, CDR1 is LNHNV and CDR2 YYDKDF (reference sequence). V dropped 8 bases and J dropped 0 bases, with 2 bases sitting between them. DNA of the CDR3: TGTGCCACCCTCTCTGGGGCCAACGTCCTGACTTTC. Its protein product is CATLSGANVLTF.

The V call is TRBV4-2, the J call TRBJ2-7; 8 positions match TRBD2. CDR1 and CDR2 from the germline V gene are LGHNA and YNFKEQ. The CDR3 is made up of 17 amino acids. The ends lost 1 base at V and 4 bases at J; junction bases unmatched: 12. The CDR3 reads CASSQAQGRGLGYEQYF. CDR3 in DNA: TGTGCCAGCAGCCAAGCGCAGGGCCGGGGACTAGGTTACGAGCAGTACTTC.

CDR3 protein: CASSQARGATQETQYF. The CDR3 nucleotides read TGCGCCAGCAGCCAGGCGCGGGGAGCTACGCAAGAGACCCAGTACTTC. The chain carries TRBV4-1 and TRBJ2-5, with D perhaps TRBD2 (6 bases). Looked up from germline, CDR1 is MGHRA and CDR2 is YSYEKL. The CDR3 covers 16 residues. Between the trimmed V and J ends, which lost 3 bases and 2 bases, there was a span of 16 bases.

The rearrangement joins TRBV7-9 to TRBJ2-2; D unclear. Germline assignment: CDR1 SEHNR and CDR2 FQNEAQ (reference sequence). The CDR3 covers 12 residues. Trimming took 7 bases from V and 1 from J, leaving 4 bases between them. The CDR3 DNA reads TGTGCCAGCATGCGGAACACCGGGGAGCTGTTTTTT. It codes for CASMRNTGELFF.

The chain couples TRBV9 to TRBJ2-1, with D possibly being TRBD2 (6 bases). The CDR3 loop spans 15 amino acids. Looked up from germline, CDR1 is SGDLS and CDR2 is YYNGEE. Trimming left V 0 bases short and J 9 bases short, with 16 bases between. The DNA for the CDR3 is TGTGCCAGCAGCGTAGCTGCGGGGACCCCTGCTGAGCAGTTCTTC. This gives the protein CASSVAAGTPAEQFF.

V is TRBV25-1 and J is TRBJ2-5, with a weak D call TRBD2 (6 bases). Germline CDR1 reads MGHDK; CDR2 reads SYGVNS. V gave up 0 bases and J gave up 5 bases, with 13 bases separating them. CDR3 length: 15 amino acids. As DNA, the CDR3 is TGTGCCAGCAGTGAATATAGACCGGGGGTGGAGACCCAGTACTTC. Protein sequence: CASSEYRPGVETQYF.

The chain has TRBV6-1 and TRBJ1-4, with 8 bases aligning to TRBD1. Per the germline V gene, CDR1 is MNHNS and CDR2 is SASEGT. After removal of 3 bases from V and 8 bases from J, the junction contained 8 bases not matched to a gene. This CDR3 spans 15 amino acids. The CDR3 here is CASSDPRGLGEKLFF. CDR3 coding DNA: TGTGCCAGCAGTGACCCCAGGGGGCTCGGGGAAAAACTGTTTTTT.

The chain carries TRBV9 and TRBJ2-7; 9 bases match TRBD2. This CDR3 comprises 13 residues. From germline, CDR1 is SGDLS and CDR2 YYNGEE. V gave up 4 bases and J gave up 5 bases; unmatched junction bases: 4. CDR3: CASSSSGVHEQYF. CDR3 in DNA: TGTGCCAGCAGCTCTAGCGGGGTTCACGAGCAGTACTTC.

The chain is built from TRBV7-2 and TRBJ1-5; a possible D gene is TRBD1 (5 bases). The CDR3 length is 16 residues. Trimming cost V 0 bases and J 0 bases, with 9 bases left between them. CDR1 is SGHTA and CDR2 is FQGNSA in the germline V gene. In DNA, the CDR3 is TGTGCCAGCAGCTTAGCCCCCGGGGGTAGCAATCAGCCCCAGCATTTT. This encodes CASSLAPGGSNQPQHF.

The chain's CDR3 is CASSLLAGGPHEQFF. Here the CDR3 DNA reads TGTGCCAGCAGCCTTCTAGCGGGAGGGCCCCATGAGCAGTTCTTC. The chain carries TRBV28 and TRBJ2-1; 12 nucleotides align to TRBD2. CDR1 and CDR2 from the germline V gene are MDHEN and SYDVKM. J lost 8 bases, V lost 6 bases, and 8 bases had no gene match. The CDR3 covers 15 residues.

The V and J genes are TRBV5-6 and TRBJ2-1, with 11 positions matching TRBD2. The CDR3 is 17 residues long. CDR1 is SGHDT and CDR2 is YYEEEE in the germline V gene. V dropped 1 base and J dropped 6; count of bases not matched to a gene: 9. The CDR3 DNA reads TGTGCCAGCAGCTTGACCCTCACTAGCGGGAGTCTCAATGAGCAGTTCTTC. It is translated as CASSLTLTSGSLNEQFF.

CDR3 residues: CASSLEGAREKLFF. In DNA form, the CDR3 reads TGCGCCAGCAGCTTGGAGGGGGCAAGGGAAAAACTGTTTTTT. V and J are TRBV5-1 and TRBJ1-4; 7 bases fit TRBD1. CDR3 length equals 14 residues. The germline gives CDR1 SGHRS, CDR2 YFSETQ. The V segment lost 0 bases and the J segment 8 bases; nucleotides outside the gene matches: 4.

This sequence joins TRBV30 and TRBJ1-6, with a tentative D call TRBD1 (5 bases). V was shortened by 1 base and J by 7 bases, with 14 bases between the two germline ends. Germline loops: CDR1 GTSNPN, CDR2 SVGIG (reference sequence). This CDR3 comprises 15 residues. CDR3 protein: CAWSATGLDNSPLHF. As DNA, the CDR3 is TGTGCCTGGAGTGCTACAGGACTAGACAATTCACCCCTCCACTTT.

This rearrangement joins TRBV7-9 to TRBJ1-4; TRBD1 matches at 12 bases. The V segment lost 5 bases and the J segment 8 bases; nucleotides outside the gene matches: 6. This CDR3 contains 15 residues. Germline V lookup: CDR1 SEHNR, CDR2 FQNEAQ (reference sequence). CDR3 in DNA: TGTGCCAGCAGCCGCGGGACAGGGGGCTTGGAAAAACTGTTTTTT. Its translation is CASSRGTGGLEKLFF.

As regards this clone: Compared with germline, one end of the junction differs, possibly owing to a read error. The CDR3 here is CSSSSHREGQYF. In DNA form, the CDR3 reads TGTTCCAGCAGCTCCCACAGGGAAGGGCAGTACTTC. The chain is built from TRBV7-9 and TRBJ2-7; D is possibly TRBD1 (6 bases). CDR1 is SEHNR and CDR2 is FQNEAQ in the germline V gene (reference sequence). This CDR3 contains 12 residues. The complete variable domain, with remaining parts taken from reference TRBV7-9 and TRBJ2-7, reads DTGVSQNPRHKITKRGQNVTFRCDPISEHNRLYWYRQTLGQGPEFLTYFQNEAQLEKSRLLSDRFSAERPKGSFSTLEIQRTEQGDSAMYLCSSSSHREGQYFGPGTRLTVT.

This chain connects TRBV7-9 to TRBJ1-1, with 11 bases that match TRBD1. Looked up from germline, CDR1 is SEHNR and CDR2 is FQNEAQ (reference sequence). The CDR3 has 14 amino acids. The ends lost 5 bases at V and 6 bases at J; junction bases unmatched: 5. CDR3 residues: CASSKGQGVPEAFF. The CDR3 DNA sequence: TGTGCCAGCAGCAAGGGACAGGGGGTTCCTGAAGCTTTCTTT.

The chain recombines TRBV18 with TRBJ2-3, with D possibly matching TRBD2 (6 bases). V was clipped by 0 bases and J by 2 bases, with 12 bases between them. The CDR3 runs 16 residues. Germline lookup yields CDR1 KGHSH and CDR2 LQKENI. CDR3: CASSPPGRGLTDTQYF. DNA for the CDR3: TGTGCCAGCTCACCACCGGGGCGGGGACTCACAGATACGCAGTATTTT.

The V call is TRBV19, the J call TRBJ2-5; 7 bases fit TRBD2. With V trimmed by 5 bases and J by 1 base, 7 bases remained unmatched. Germline assignment: CDR1 LNHDA and CDR2 SQIVND (reference sequence). The CDR3 runs 15 residues. The CDR3: CASSPMGGFQETQYF. The CDR3 DNA follows: TGTGCCAGTAGTCCCATGGGGGGGTTCCAAGAGACCCAGTACTTC.

J is TRBJ2-7 and V is TRBV6-6; tentative D call: TRBD2 (6 bases). Germline V gives CDR1 MNHNY, CDR2 SVGAGI (reference sequence). This CDR3 is 12 amino acids long. The V end was cut by 6 bases, the J end by 4 bases, with 10 bases between. The CDR3 nucleotides read TGTGCCAGCAGGCGGGATGAATACGAGCAGTACTTC. It codes for CASRRDEYEQYF.

CDR3 DNA sequence: TGTGCCAGCAACCCTCGTATCGGCTCCTACAATGAGCAGTTCTTC. Translation gives CASNPRIGSYNEQFF. The chain carries TRBV27 and TRBJ2-1; no clear D gene. From germline, CDR1 is MNHEY and CDR2 SMNVEV (reference sequence). The CDR3 runs 15 residues. V gave up 7 bases and J gave up 0 bases, with 13 bases separating them.

The V and J genes are TRBV29-1 and TRBJ2-7; possibly TRBD2 for D (6 bases). The CDR3 is made up of 12 amino acids. Germline assignment: CDR1 SQVTM and CDR2 ANQGSEA. V lost 3 bases, J lost 6 bases, and 12 bases lay in between. The CDR3 coding sequence is TGCAGCGTTGAGTTAGCGGCATCCGAGCAGTACTTC. Translation: CSVELAASEQYF.

The chain employs TRBV28 and TRBJ2-7; tentatively, D is TRBD2 (5 bases). The germline V gene has CDR1 MDHEN and CDR2 SYDVKM. The CDR3 is 15 residues long. V was clipped by 3 bases and J by 0 bases, with 12 bases between them. In DNA form, the CDR3 reads TGTGCCAGCAGTTTCGGCGGGCCAACCTCCTACGAGCAGTACTTC. This translates into CASSFGGPTSYEQYF.

This clone came up a few times. This chain connects TRBV2 to TRBJ2-7; D may be TRBD1 (5 bases). V lost 4 bases, J lost 5 bases, and 18 bases lay in between. The CDR3 totals 15 residues. CDR1 and CDR2 from the germline V gene are SNHLY and FYNNEI. The CDR3 region has the DNA TGTGCCAGCAGTGGTGATCAGGGTGAATTCGACGAGCAGTACTTC. Its translation is CASSGDQGEFDEQYF.

In the case of this clone: A read error may produce the germline difference seen at one junction end. The chain carries TRBV7-9 and TRBJ2-7; 7 nucleotides match TRBD1. The germline V gene has CDR1 SEHNR and CDR2 FQNEAQ (reference sequence). CDR3 length: 15 amino acids. CDR3 DNA sequence: TGTTCCAGCAGCAGACGGGACAGTCCCTCCTACGAGCAGTACTTC. Its translation: CSSSRRDSPSYEQYF.

The chain couples TRBV27 to TRBJ2-3, with D hard to call. V gave up 3 bases and J gave up 5 bases, with 3 bases separating them. The CDR3 spans 11 residues. CDR1 and CDR2 (germline): MNHEY, SMNVEV (reference sequence). CDR3 in amino acids: CASSFIDTQYF. CDR3 sequence (DNA): TGTGCCAGCAGTTTCATAGATACGCAGTATTTT.

This chain joins TRBV9 and TRBJ2-5; D may be TRBD2 (6 bases). V dropped 0 bases and J dropped 3 bases, with 15 bases sitting between them. Germline values: CDR1 SGDLS, CDR2 YYNGEE. This CDR3 is 16 amino acids long. This chain's CDR3 is CASSVVGRGQEETQYF. CDR3 nucleotide sequence: TGTGCCAGCAGCGTAGTCGGGCGGGGCCAAGAAGAGACCCAGTACTTC.

The chain combines TRBV7-3 with TRBJ2-1, with 9 bases lining up with TRBD1. This CDR3 has 17 residues. Germline V gives CDR1 SGHTA, CDR2 FQGTGA. V was pared by 5 bases and J by 2 bases, with 10 bases of the junction left unmatched. CDR3 bases: TGTGCCAGCAGCAGGACAGGGGTATCGAAAGCCTACAATGAGCAGTTCTTC. This sequence encodes CASSRTGVSKAYNEQFF.

The chain combines TRBV4-3 with TRBJ1-6, with D hard to call. Trimming removed 1 base from V and 0 bases from J, with 7 bases in between. The germline CDR1 and CDR2 sequences are LGHNA and YSLEER. The CDR3 sequence is 16 residues long. The CDR3 loop reads CASSQVVSSYNSPLHF. The CDR3 region has the DNA TGCGCCAGCAGCCAAGTAGTAAGCTCCTATAATTCACCCCTCCACTTT.

V usage is TRBV7-9 and J usage is TRBJ2-1, with D maybe TRBD2 (5 bases). The CDR3 totals 15 residues. Per germline, CDR1 SEHNR and CDR2 FQNEAQ (reference sequence). V lost 5 bases to trimming and J lost 4 bases, with 15 bases between them. The CDR3 DNA is TGTGCCAGCAGCCACTTGCGGGTCGTTTACAATGAGCAGTTCTTC. Protein: CASSHLRVVYNEQFF.

In its sample, this clone was seen once. The chain uses TRBV4-2 and TRBJ2-1; maybe TRBD1 (5 bases). There are 14 residues in the CDR3. V shed 0 bases and J shed 6 bases, with 9 bases lying between them. Germline CDR1 is LGHNA and CDR2 is YNFKEQ. The CDR3 nucleotides read TGTGCCAGCAGCCAAGACTGGCAGGGCAATGAGCAGTTCTTC. Its protein product is CASSQDWQGNEQFF.

This clone was observed once. The rearrangement joins TRBV11-1 to TRBJ1-1; no definite D call. V shed 3 bases and J shed 4 bases, with 9 bases lying between them. CDR3 length: 13 amino acids. The germline CDR1 and CDR2 sequences are SGHAT and FQDESV (reference sequence). DNA for the CDR3: TGTGCCAGCAGCTTCTCCCGAGGCACTGAAGCTTTCTTT. Its protein product is CASSFSRGTEAFF. The full variable domain, its missing parts supplied by reference TRBV11-1 and TRBJ1-1, is EAEVAQSPRYKITEKSQAVAFWCDPISGHATLYWYRQILGQGPELLVQFQDESVVDDSQLPKDRFSAERLKGVDSTLKIQPAELGDSAMYLCASSFSRGTEAFFGQGTRLTVV.

The CDR3 DNA follows: TGTGCCAGCAGTGACGGGGCAAATCAGCCCCAGCATTTT. Amino acid sequence: CASSDGANQPQHF. This chain links TRBV6-4 with TRBJ1-5; maybe TRBD1 (5 bases). The CDR3 totals 13 residues. Per the germline V gene, CDR1 is MRHNA and CDR2 is SNTAGT. The V and J ends lost 2 bases and 4 bases respectively, with 6 bases between them.